A selection of T cell receptor beta chains follows, all from one sample in a study of T cell changes during pregnancy in multiple sclerosis. Clones were sequenced by immunoSEQ multiplex PCR, and TCRdb holds only the in-frame ones, with some missing. This sample carries fewer than 85,000 clones, roughly 92% of them seen once, and the ten largest clones take 1.5% to 2%. The specimen was peripheral blood, collected in the first trimester of pregnancy. These receptors were collected from a female donor in good health, enrolled as a control in a pregnancy study. The CDR3 runs from the conserved cysteine through the conserved F or W. D genes are given only for firm matches. The size entry is marked missing in some rows and otherwise reads once, few, many or a size class.

j_gene	abundance	v_gene	d_gene	CDR3aa	CDR3nt
TRBJ2-1	NA	TRBV11-3	TRBD2	CASSLGASGYNEQFF	TGTGCCAGCAGCTTAGGGGCTAGCGGGTACAATGAGCAGTTCTTC
TRBJ2-1	once	TRBV28	TRBD1	CASSLNPGQGHYNEQFF	TGTGCCAGCAGTTTAAATCCGGGACAGGGGCACTACAATGAGCAGTTCTTC
TRBJ2-2	NA	TRBV10-1	NA	CASREVPTGELFF	TGCGCCAGCAGGGAGGTTCCGACCGGGGAGCTGTTTTTT
TRBJ2-1	NA	TRBV6-6	NA	CASSFNPLTSNEQFF	TGTGCCAGCAGTTTTAACCCTCTCACTTCCAATGAGCAGTTCTTC
TRBJ2-2	few	TRBV6-4	TRBD2	CASSERGETAGELFF	TGTGCCAGCAGTGAACGGGGGGAGACGGCCGGGGAGCTGTTTTTT
TRBJ2-5	NA	TRBV7-6	NA	CATSLPGLQETQYF	TGTGCCACCTCCCTCCCAGGCCTCCAAGAGACCCAGTACTTC
TRBJ2-7	NA	TRBV29-1	TRBD2	CSVVGLAGVYEQYF	TGCAGCGTTGTAGGATTAGCGGGCGTATACGAGCAGTACTTC
TRBJ2-5	NA	TRBV27	TRBD2	CASSLSGRVETQYF	TGTGCCAGCAGTTTAAGTGGGAGGGTAGAGACCCAGTACTTC
TRBJ2-5	NA	TRBV5-6	TRBD1	CASSTAGGEETQYF	TGTGCCAGCAGTACCGCAGGGGGTGAGGAGACCCAGTACTTC
TRBJ2-1	NA	TRBV6-4	TRBD2	CASSGPGTSGRFEQFF	TGTGCCAGCAGTGGCCCAGGGACTAGCGGGAGATTTGAGCAGTTCTTC
TRBJ2-3	NA	TRBV6-5	TRBD2	CASRAGLGPDTQYF	TGTGCCAGCAGGGCGGGACTAGGGCCAGATACGCAGTATTTT
TRBJ2-7	NA	TRBV7-2	TRBD2	CASSFAGGGEQYF	TGTGCCAGCAGCTTTGCGGGAGGGGGCGAGCAGTACTTC
TRBJ1-4	NA	TRBV5-1	NA	CASSLASGTNEKLFF	TGCGCCAGCAGCTTGGCCAGTGGTACTAATGAAAAACTGTTTTTT
TRBJ1-1	NA	TRBV19	NA	CASSIRTTRPDEAFF	TGTGCCAGTAGTATACGAACAACTAGACCCGATGAAGCTTTCTTT
TRBJ2-3	NA	TRBV9	TRBD1	CASSVEGARPTDTQYF	TGTGCCAGCAGCGTAGAGGGGGCCCGCCCCACAGATACGCAGTATTTT
TRBJ1-1	NA	TRBV29-1	NA	CSVASGGNTEAFF	TGCAGCGTTGCGTCGGGAGGGAACACTGAAGCTTTCTTT
TRBJ2-3	once	TRBV5-1	NA	CASSLVSGMGDTQYF	TGCGCCAGCAGCTTGGTTTCGGGAATGGGAGATACGCAGTATTTT
TRBJ2-3	NA	TRBV19	NA	CASRAGPWVTDTQYF	TGTGCCAGTAGGGCGGGTCCATGGGTCACAGATACGCAGTATTTT
TRBJ1-5	few	TRBV2	NA	CASSEARRLGREVRQPQHF	TGTGCCAGCAGTGAAGCGAGGAGGTTGGGCAGGGAGGTGAGGCAGCCCCAGCATTTT
TRBJ2-7	NA	TRBV11-2	NA	CASSSLYEQYF	TGTGCCAGCAGCTCCCTATACGAGCAGTACTTC
TRBJ2-7	NA	TRBV6-1	TRBD2	CASSETSGSSYEQYF	TGTGCCAGCAGTGAAACGAGCGGGAGCTCCTACGAGCAGTACTTC
TRBJ2-1	NA	TRBV6-4	NA	CASSGQEYNEQFF	TGTGCCAGCAGTGGACAGGAATACAATGAGCAGTTCTTC
TRBJ2-4	NA	TRBV29-1	TRBD1	CSVEERTGGPGIQYF	TGCAGCGTTGAAGAACGTACAGGGGGCCCGGGCATTCAGTACTTC
TRBJ2-7	NA	TRBV5-4	TRBD1	CATKGPGTGYEQYF	TGTGCCACCAAAGGTCCGGGGACAGGCTACGAGCAGTACTTC
TRBJ2-7	once	TRBV4-2	NA	CASSQDRFYEQYF	TGTGCCAGCAGCCAGGACAGATTCTACGAGCAGTACTTC
TRBJ1-1	few	TRBV30	NA	CAWNGETGSPNTEAFF	TGTGCCTGGAATGGGGAGACAGGCTCGCCGAACACTGAAGCTTTCTTT
TRBJ1-1	NA	TRBV6-5	NA	CASSEDSTEAFF	TGTGCCAGCAGTGAGGACAGCACTGAAGCTTTCTTT
TRBJ1-5	NA	TRBV5-6	NA	CASSRTGSNQPQHF	TGTGCCAGCAGCCGGACGGGAAGCAATCAGCCCCAGCATTTT
TRBJ1-3	NA	TRBV28	NA	CASGLAVGNTIYF	TGTGCCAGCGGCCTTGCAGTGGGAAACACCATATATTTT
TRBJ2-2	NA	TRBV27	NA	CASTTRGNTGELFF	TGTGCCAGCACAACCCGGGGGAACACCGGGGAGCTGTTTTTT
TRBJ2-2	NA	TRBV25-1	TRBD1	CASKSGGGELFF	TGTGCCAGCAAGTCAGGGGGCGGGGAGCTGTTTTTT
TRBJ2-3	NA	TRBV2	TRBD2	CASSEAFGTSGRATDTQYF	TGTGCCAGCAGTGAAGCATTTGGGACTAGCGGGAGGGCAACAGATACGCAGTATTTT
TRBJ1-2	NA	TRBV6-6	TRBD1	CASSSDRANFYGYTF	TGTGCCAGCAGCTCGGACAGGGCCAACTTCTATGGCTACACCTTC
TRBJ2-5	NA	TRBV28	TRBD1	CASCRGREETQYF	TGTGCCTCCTGTAGGGGGCGCGAGGAGACCCAGTACTTC
TRBJ2-5	NA	TRBV29-1	NA	CSVERTGWQGIGETQYF	TGCAGCGTTGAGCGGACGGGATGGCAGGGGATAGGGGAGACCCAGTACTTC
TRBJ2-7	NA	TRBV5-6	TRBD1	CASSRTGTVSYEQYF	TGTGCCAGCAGCCGTACCGGGACAGTCTCCTACGAGCAGTACTTC
TRBJ2-4	NA	TRBV15	NA	CATSRGTALDIQYF	TGTGCCACCAGCAGAGGGACTGCCTTAGACATTCAGTACTTC
TRBJ2-7	NA	TRBV27	NA	CASSLSTPSSYEQYF	TGTGCCAGCAGTTTATCCACACCAAGCTCCTACGAGCAGTACTTC
TRBJ2-3	NA	TRBV5-1	TRBD2	CASSYLAGGQDTQYF	TGCGCCAGCAGCTATCTAGCGGGAGGTCAAGATACGCAGTATTTT
TRBJ2-6	NA	TRBV7-9	NA	CASSLGGRGYGANVLTF	TGTGCCAGCAGCTTAGGGGGAAGGGGATATGGGGCCAACGTCCTGACTTTC
TRBJ1-1	NA	TRBV11-2	NA	CASSADRLTEAFF	TGTGCCAGCAGCGCCGACAGGCTCACTGAAGCTTTCTTT
TRBJ2-1	NA	TRBV5-1	TRBD1	CASSIEPPGQVYNEQFF	TGCGCCAGCAGCATAGAACCACCGGGACAGGTGTACAATGAGCAGTTCTTC
TRBJ2-1	NA	TRBV2	TRBD2	CASKPTSGGSYNEQFF	TGTGCCAGCAAACCGACTAGCGGGGGTAGCTACAATGAGCAGTTCTTC
TRBJ2-4	NA	TRBV10-2	NA	CASSESGGSNIQYF	TGCGCCAGCAGTGAGTCAGGGGGTAGTAACATTCAGTACTTC
TRBJ1-2	NA	TRBV6-1	TRBD1	CASSVQGRWGYTF	TGTGCCAGCAGTGTACAGGGGAGATGGGGCTACACCTTC
TRBJ1-5	NA	TRBV19	TRBD1	CASSWTGGNQPQHF	TGTGCCAGTAGTTGGACAGGGGGCAATCAGCCCCAGCATTTT
TRBJ2-7	NA	TRBV11-2	NA	CASSRTHPSYEQYF	TGTGCCAGCTCACGGACTCATCCTTCCTACGAGCAGTACTTC
TRBJ2-1	NA	TRBV7-2	TRBD2	CASSSEGLATNEQFF	TGTGCCAGCAGCTCGGAGGGACTAGCGACAAATGAGCAGTTCTTC
TRBJ2-3	NA	TRBV7-9	TRBD2	CASSFGGGHTDTQYF	TGTGCCAGCAGCTTCGGGGGAGGGCACACAGATACGCAGTATTTT
TRBJ2-3	NA	TRBV5-6	TRBD2	CASSPGLASDTQYF	TGTGCCAGCAGTCCGGGACTAGCGTCAGATACGCAGTATTTT
TRBJ2-7	NA	TRBV25-1	TRBD1	CASSVPGTAYEQYF	TGTGCCAGCAGTGTCCCCGGGACAGCCTACGAGCAGTACTTC